This T cell receptor beta chain was documented in a study of blood T cell repertoires in COVID-19. Whole-study context: Spain, Italy and the United States supplied samples that represented acute and convalescent COVID-19. Nucleic acid was either cDNA or gDNA, and it came from T cells, B-cell-depleted T cells, or PBMCs.

The CDR3 extends over 15 amino acids. Germline V lookup: CDR1 KGHSH, CDR2 LQKENI. Deletions cut 3 bases from V and 0 bases from J, with 8 bases between. The data were produced by immunoSEQ multiplex PCR, yet TCRdb's version contains in-frame clones alone and is incomplete. The data show about 94,000 clones, around 86% seen once. The receptor's source is an elderly woman with acute or convalescent COVID-19. The V and J genes are TRBV18 and TRBJ2-2; D may be TRBD1 (6 bases). The sequencing input was peripheral blood. The CDR3 spells CASSPWTANTGELFF. The CDR3 nucleotides are TGTGCCAGCTCACCGTGGACAGCGAACACCGGGGAGCTGTTTTTT.